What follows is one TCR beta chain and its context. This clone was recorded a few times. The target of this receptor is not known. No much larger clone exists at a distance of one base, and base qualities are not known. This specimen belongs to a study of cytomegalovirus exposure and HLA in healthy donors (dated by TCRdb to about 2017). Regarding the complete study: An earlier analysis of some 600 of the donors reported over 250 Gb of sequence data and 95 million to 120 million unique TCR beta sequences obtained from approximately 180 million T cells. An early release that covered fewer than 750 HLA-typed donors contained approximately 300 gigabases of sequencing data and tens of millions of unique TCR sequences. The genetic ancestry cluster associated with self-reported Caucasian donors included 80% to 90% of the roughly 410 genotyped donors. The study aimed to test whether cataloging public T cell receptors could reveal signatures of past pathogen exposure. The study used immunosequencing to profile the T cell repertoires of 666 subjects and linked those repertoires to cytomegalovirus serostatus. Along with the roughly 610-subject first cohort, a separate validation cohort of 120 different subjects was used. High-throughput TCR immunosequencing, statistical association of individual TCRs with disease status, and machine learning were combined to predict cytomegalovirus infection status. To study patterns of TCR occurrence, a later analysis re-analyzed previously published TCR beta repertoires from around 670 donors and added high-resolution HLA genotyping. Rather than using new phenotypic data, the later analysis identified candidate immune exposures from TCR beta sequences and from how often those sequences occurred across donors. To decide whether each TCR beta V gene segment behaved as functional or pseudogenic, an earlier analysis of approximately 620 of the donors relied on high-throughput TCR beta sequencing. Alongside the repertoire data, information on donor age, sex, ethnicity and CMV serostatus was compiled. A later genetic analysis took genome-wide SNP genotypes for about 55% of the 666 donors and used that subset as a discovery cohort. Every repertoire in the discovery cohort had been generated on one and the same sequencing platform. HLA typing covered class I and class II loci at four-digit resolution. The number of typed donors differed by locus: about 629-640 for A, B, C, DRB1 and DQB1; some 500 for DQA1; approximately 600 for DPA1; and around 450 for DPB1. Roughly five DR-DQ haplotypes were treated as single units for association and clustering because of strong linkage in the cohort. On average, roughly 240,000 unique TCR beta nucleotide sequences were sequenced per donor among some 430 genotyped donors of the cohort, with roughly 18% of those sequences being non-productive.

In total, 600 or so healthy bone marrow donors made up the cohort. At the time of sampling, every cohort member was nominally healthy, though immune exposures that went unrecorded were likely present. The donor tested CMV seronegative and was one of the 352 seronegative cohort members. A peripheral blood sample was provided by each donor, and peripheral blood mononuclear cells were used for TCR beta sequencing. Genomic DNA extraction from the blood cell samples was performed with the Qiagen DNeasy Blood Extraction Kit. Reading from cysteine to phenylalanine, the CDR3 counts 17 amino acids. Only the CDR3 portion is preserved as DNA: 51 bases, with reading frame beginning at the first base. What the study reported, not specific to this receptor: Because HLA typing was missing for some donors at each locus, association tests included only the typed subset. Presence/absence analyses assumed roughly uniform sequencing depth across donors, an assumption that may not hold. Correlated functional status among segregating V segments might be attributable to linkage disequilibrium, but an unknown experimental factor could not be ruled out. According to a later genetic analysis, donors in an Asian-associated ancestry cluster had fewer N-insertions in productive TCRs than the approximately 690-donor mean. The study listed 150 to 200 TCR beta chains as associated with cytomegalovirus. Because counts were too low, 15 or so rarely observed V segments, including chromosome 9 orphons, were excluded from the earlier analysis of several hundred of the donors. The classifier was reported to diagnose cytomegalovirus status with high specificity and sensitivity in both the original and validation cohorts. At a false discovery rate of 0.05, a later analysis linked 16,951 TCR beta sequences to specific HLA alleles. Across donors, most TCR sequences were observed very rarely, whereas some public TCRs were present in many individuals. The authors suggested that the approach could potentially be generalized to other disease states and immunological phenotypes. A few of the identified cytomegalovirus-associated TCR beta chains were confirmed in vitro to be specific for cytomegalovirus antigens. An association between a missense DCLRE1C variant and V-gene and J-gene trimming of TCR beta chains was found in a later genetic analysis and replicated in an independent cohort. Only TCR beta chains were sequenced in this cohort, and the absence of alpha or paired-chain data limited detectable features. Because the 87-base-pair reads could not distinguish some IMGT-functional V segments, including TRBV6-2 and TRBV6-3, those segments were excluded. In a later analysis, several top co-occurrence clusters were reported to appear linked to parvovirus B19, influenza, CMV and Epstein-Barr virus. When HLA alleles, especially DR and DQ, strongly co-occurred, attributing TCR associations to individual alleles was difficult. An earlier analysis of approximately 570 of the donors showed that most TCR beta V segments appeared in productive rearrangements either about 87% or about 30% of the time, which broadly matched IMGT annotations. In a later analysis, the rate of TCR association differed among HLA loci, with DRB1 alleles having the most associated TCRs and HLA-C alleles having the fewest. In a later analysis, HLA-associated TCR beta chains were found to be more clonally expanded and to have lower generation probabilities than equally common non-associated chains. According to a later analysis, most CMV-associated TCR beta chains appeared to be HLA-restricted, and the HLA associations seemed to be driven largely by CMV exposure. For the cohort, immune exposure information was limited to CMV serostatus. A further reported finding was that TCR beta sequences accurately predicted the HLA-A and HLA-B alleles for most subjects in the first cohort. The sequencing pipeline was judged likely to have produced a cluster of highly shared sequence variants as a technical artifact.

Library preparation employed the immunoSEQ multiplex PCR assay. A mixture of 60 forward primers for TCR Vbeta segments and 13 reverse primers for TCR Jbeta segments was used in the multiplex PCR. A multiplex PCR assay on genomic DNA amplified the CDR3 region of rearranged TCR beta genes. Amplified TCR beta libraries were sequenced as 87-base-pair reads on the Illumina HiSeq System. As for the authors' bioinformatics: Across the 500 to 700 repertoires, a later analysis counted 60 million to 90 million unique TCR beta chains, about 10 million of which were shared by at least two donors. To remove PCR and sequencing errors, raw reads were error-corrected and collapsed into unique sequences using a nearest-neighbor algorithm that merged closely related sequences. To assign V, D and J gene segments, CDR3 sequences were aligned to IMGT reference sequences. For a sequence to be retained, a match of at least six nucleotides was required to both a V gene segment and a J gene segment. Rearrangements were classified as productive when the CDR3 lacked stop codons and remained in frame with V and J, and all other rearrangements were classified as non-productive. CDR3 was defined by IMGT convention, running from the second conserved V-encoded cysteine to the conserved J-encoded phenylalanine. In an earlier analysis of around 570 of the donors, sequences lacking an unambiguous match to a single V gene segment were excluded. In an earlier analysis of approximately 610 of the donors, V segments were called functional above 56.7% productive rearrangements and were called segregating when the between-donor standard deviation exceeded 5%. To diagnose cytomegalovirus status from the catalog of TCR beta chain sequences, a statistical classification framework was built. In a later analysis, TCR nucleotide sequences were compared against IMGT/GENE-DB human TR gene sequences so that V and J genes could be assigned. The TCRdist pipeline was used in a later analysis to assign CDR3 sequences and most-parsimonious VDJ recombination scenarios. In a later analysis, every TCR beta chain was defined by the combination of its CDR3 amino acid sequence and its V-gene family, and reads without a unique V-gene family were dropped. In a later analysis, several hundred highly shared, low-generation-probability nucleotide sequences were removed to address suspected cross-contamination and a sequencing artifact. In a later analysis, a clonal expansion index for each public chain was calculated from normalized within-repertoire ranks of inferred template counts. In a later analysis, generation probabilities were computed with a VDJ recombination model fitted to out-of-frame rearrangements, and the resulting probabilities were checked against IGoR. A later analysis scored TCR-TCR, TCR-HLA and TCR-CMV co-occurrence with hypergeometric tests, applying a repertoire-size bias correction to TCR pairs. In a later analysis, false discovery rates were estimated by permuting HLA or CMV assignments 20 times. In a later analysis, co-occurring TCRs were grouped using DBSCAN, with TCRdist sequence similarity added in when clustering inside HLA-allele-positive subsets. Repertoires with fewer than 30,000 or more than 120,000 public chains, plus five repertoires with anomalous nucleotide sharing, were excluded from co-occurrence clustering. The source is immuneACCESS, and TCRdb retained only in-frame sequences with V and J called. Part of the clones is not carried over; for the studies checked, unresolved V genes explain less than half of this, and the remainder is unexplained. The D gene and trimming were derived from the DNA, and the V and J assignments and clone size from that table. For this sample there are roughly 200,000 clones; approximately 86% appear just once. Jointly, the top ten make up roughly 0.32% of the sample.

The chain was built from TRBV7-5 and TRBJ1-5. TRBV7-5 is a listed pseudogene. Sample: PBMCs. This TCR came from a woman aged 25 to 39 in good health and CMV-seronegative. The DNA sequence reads TGTGCCAGAAGCCCCGTTCGGGGGATAAATAGCAATCAGCCCCAGCATTTT. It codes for CARSPVRGINSNQPQHF.